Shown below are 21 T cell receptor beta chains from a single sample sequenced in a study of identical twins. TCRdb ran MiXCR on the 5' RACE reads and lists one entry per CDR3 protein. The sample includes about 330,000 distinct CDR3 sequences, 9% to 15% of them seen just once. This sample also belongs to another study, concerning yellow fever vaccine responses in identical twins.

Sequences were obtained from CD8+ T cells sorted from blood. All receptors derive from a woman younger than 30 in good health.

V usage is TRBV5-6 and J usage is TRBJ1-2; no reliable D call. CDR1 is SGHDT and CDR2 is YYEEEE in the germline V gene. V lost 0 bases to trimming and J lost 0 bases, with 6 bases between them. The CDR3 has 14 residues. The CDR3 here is CASSLDSANYGYTF. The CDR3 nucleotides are TGTGCCAGCAGCTTGGACAGTGCTAACTATGGCTACACCTTC. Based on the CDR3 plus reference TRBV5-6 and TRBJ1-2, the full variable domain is DAGVTQSPTHLIKTRGQQVTLRCSPKSGHDTVSWYQQALGQGPQFIFQYYEEEERQRGNFPDRFSGHQFPNYSSELNVNALLLGDSALYLCASSLDSANYGYTFGSGTRLTVV.

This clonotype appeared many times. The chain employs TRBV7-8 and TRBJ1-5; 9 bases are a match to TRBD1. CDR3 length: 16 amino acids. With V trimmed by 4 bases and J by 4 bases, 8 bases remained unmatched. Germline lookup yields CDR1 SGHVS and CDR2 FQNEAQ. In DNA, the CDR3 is TGTGCCAGCAGCTCCGACGGGACAGGGATAAATCAGCCCCAGCATTTT. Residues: CASSSDGTGINQPQHF. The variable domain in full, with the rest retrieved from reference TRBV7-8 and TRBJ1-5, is GAGVSQSPRYKVAKRGQDVALRCDPISGHVSLFWYQQALGQGPEFLTYFQNEAQLDKSGLPSDRFFAERPEGSVSTLKIQRTQQEDSAVYLCASSSDGTGINQPQHFGDGTRLSIL.

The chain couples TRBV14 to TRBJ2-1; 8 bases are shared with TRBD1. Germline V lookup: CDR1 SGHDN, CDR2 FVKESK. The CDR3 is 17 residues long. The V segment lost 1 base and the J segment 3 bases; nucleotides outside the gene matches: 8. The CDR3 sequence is CASSQGGRDRRYNEQFF. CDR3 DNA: TGTGCCAGCAGCCAAGGGGGTCGGGACAGGCGCTACAATGAGCAGTTCTTC.

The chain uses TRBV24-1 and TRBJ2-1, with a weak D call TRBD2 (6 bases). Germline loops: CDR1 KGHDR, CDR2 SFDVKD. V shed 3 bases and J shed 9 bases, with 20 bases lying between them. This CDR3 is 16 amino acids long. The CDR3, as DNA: TGTGCCACCAGTGATCCTCGACTAGGGTTCTCGACTGAGCAGTTCTTC. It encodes CATSDPRLGFSTEQFF.

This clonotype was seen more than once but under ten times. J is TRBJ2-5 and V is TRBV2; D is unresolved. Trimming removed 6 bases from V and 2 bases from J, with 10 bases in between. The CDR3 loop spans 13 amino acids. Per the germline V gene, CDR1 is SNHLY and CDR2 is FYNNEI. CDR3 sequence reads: CASRVLRQETQYF. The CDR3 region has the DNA TGTGCCAGCAGGGTTTTAAGGCAAGAGACCCAGTACTTC.

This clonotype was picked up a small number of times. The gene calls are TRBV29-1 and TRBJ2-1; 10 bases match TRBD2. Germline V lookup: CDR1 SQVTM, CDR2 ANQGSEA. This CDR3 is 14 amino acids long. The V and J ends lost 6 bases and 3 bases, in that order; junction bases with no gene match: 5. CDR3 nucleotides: TGCAGCGTCGGACTAGCGGATAACTACAATGAGCAGTTCTTC. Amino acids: CSVGLADNYNEQFF.

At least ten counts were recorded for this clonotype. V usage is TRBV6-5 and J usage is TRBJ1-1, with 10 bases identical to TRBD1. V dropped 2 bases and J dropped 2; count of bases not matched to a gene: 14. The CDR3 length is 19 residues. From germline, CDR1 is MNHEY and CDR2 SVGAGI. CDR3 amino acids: CASSYAGQGLGNLNTEAFF. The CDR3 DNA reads TGTGCCAGCAGTTACGCGGGACAGGGGTTGGGGAACCTAAACACTGAAGCTTTCTTT.

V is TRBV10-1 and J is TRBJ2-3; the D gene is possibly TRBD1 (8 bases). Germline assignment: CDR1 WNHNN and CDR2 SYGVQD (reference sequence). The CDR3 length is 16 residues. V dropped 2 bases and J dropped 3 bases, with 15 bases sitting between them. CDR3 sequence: CASSEPHRGGTDTQYF. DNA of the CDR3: TGCGCCAGCAGTGAGCCCCACAGGGGGGGGACAGATACGCAGTATTTT.

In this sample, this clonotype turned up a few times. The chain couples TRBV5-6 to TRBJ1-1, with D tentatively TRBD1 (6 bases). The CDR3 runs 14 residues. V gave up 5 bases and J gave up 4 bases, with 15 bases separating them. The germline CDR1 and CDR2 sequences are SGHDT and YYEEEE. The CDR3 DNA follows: TGTGCCAGCAGATCCTGGGGGGGCGGCACTGAAGCTTTCTTT. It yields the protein CASRSWGGGTEAFF.

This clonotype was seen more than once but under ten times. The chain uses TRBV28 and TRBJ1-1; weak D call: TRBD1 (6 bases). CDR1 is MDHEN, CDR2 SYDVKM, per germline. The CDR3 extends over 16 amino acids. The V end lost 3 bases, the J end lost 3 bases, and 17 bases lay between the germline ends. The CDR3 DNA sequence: TGTGCCAGCAGTTTTATCGGGGGCTCCAGGGACACTGAAGCTTTCTTT. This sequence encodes CASSFIGGSRDTEAFF.

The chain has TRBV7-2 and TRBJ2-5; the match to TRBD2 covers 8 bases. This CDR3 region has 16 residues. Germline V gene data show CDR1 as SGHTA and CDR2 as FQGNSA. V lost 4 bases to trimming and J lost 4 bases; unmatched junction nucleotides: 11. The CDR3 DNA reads TGTGCCAGCAGCTCGCCCAGACTAGCGTTAGGAGAGACCCAGTACTTC. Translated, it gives CASSSPRLALGETQYF.

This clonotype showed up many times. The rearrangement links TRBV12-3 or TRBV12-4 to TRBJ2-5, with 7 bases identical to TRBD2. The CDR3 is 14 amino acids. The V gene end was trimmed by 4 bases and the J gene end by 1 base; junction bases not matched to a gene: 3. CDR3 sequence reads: CASSSSGIQETQYF. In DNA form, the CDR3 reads TGTGCCAGCAGTTCCAGCGGGATCCAAGAGACCCAGTACTTC.

The CDR3 DNA follows: TGTGCCAGCAGGGAAACAGGGGGCGCGGCAGAGACCCAGTACTTC. Protein product: CASRETGGAAETQYF. This chain joins TRBV6-1 and TRBJ2-5; 9 bases fit TRBD1. This CDR3 is 15 amino acids long. V lost 6 bases to trimming and J lost 4 bases; unmatched junction nucleotides: 9. Germline loops: CDR1 MNHNS, CDR2 SASEGT.

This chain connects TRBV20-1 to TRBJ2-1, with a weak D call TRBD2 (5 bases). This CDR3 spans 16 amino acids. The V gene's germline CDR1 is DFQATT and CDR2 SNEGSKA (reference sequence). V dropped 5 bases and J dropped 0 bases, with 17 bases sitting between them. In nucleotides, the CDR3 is TGCAGTGCTCCCCTCGGACTCGGAAGCTCCTACAATGAGCAGTTCTTC. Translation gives CSAPLGLGSSYNEQFF.

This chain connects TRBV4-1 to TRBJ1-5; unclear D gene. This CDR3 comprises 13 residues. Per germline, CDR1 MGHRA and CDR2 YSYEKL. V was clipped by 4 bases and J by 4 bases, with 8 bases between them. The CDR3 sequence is CASSRTLNQPQHF. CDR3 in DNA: TGCGCCAGCAGCCGAACCCTTAATCAGCCCCAGCATTTT.

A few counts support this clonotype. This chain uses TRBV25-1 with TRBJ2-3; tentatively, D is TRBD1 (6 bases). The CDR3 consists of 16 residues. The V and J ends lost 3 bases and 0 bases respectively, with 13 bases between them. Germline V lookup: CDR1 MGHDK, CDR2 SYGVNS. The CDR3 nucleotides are TGTGCCAGCAGTGACCCCCTCAGGGGAAGCACAGATACGCAGTATTTT. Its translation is CASSDPLRGSTDTQYF.

In DNA form, the CDR3 reads TGCGCCAGCAGCCCACTAGCGGGGGAGCCCTCTACGCAGTATTTT. Translated, it gives CASSPLAGEPSTQYF. The rearrangement uses TRBV4-1 and TRBJ2-3; 11 bases map to TRBD2. The CDR3 is made up of 15 amino acids. CDR1 is MGHRA and CDR2 is YSYEKL in the germline V gene. The trim removed 4 bases at V and 8 bases at J, leaving 8 bases unmatched.

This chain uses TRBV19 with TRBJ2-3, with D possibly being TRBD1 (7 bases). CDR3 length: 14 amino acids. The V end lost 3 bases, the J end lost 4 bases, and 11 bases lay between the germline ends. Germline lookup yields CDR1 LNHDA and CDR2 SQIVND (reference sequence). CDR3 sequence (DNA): TGTGCCAGTAGTATGGGCAGGGGGGCAGATACGCAGTATTTT. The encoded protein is CASSMGRGADTQYF.

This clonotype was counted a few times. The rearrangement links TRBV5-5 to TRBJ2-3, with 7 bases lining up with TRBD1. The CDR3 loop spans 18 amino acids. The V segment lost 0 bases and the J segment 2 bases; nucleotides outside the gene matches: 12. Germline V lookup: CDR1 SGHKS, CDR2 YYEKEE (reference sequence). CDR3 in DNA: TGTGCCAGCAGCTTGGGAGACAGGGAATACCTTCTCACAGATACGCAGTATTTT. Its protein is CASSLGDREYLLTDTQYF.

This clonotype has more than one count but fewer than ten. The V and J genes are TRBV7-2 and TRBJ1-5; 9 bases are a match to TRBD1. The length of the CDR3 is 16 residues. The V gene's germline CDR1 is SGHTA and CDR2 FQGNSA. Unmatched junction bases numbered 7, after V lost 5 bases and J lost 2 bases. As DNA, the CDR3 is TGTGCCAGCAGCCAACCTTGGGACAGGGGCAATCAGCCCCAGCATTTT. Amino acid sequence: CASSQPWDRGNQPQHF.

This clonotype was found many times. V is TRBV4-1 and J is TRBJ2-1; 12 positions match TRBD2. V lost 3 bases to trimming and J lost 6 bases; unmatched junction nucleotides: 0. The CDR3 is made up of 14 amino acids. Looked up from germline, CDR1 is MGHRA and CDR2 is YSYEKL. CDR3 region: CASSQGLAGNEQFF. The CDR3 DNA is TGCGCCAGCAGCCAGGGACTAGCGGGCAATGAGCAGTTCTTC.